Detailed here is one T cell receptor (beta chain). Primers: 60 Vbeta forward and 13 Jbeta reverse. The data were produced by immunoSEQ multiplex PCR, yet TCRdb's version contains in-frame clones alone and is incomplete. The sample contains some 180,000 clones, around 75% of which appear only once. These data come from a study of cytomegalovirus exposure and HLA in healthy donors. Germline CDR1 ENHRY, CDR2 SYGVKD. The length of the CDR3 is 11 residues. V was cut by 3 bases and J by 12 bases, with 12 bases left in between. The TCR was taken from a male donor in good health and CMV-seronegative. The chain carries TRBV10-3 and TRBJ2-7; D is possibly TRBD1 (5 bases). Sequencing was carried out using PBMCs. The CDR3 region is CAISDRQMLYF. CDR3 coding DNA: TGTGCCATCAGTGATAGACAGATGTTGTACTTC.